The sequence of this T cell receptor beta chain was determined in a study of cytomegalovirus exposure and HLA in healthy donors. Whole-study findings and limits: Per a prior analysis, the majority of TCR beta V segments were productive roughly 90% or roughly 30% of the time. Later, TCR association rates were found to vary by HLA locus, highest for DRB1 and lowest for HLA-C.

With 60 Vbeta and 13 Jbeta primers, the PCR was carried out. Some clones are missing from TCRdb's copy, which holds only in-frame ones; the method was immunoSEQ multiplex PCR. The repertoire holds 110,000 to 150,000 clones, about three quarters seen once, with roughly 3.8% in the top ten. This clone has just a few counts. Its antigen is still unknown. V lost 2 bases and J 4 bases, leaving 6 bases between the germline ends. This CDR3 is 13 amino acids long. CDR1 is SGHTA, CDR2 FQGNSA, per germline. Sequencing was performed on PBMCs. The rearrangement uses TRBV7-2 and TRBJ1-5; D uncertain. The receptor was isolated from a male donor in good health and CMV-seronegative. The CDR3 nucleotides are TGTGCCAGCAGCTTAACCCGGAATCAGCCCCAGCATTTT. This translates into CASSLTRNQPQHF.